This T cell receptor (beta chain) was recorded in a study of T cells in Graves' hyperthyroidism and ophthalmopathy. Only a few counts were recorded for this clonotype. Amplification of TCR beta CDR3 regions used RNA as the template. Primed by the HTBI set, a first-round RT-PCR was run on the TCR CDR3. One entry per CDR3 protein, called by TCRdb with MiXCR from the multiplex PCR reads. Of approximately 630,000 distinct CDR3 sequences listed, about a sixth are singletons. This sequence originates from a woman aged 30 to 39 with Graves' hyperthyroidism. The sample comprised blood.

The CDR3 sequence: CAWSFRTGSFEQYF. CDR3 in DNA: TGTGCCTGGAGTTTCCGGACAGGGAGTTTCGAGCAGTACTTC. This chain joins TRBV30 and TRBJ2-7; 8 nucleotides line up with TRBD1. CDR1 is GTSNPN, CDR2 SVGIG, per germline (reference sequence). The CDR3 extends over 14 amino acids. Trimming cost V 2 bases and J 6 bases; bases outside gene matches: 9.